This T cell receptor beta chain was sequenced during a study of blood T cell repertoires in COVID-19. Per germline, CDR1 SGHRS and CDR2 YFSETQ. Unmatched junction bases numbered 6, after V lost 4 bases and J lost 5 bases. The CDR3 is 15 amino acids. Here immunoSEQ multiplex PCR was the method, and the copy in TCRdb shows in-frame clones only, minus some. The data contain 60,000 or so clones, around 79% of them singletons. This receptor was obtained from a man aged 60 to 75 with acute or convalescent COVID-19. The sample was peripheral blood. The chain joins TRBV5-1 to TRBJ2-2, with TRBD2 identical over 9 bases. CDR3 sequence: CASSPTSGPTGELFF. The DNA of the CDR3 is TGCGCCAGCAGCCCCACTAGCGGGCCAACCGGGGAGCTGTTTTTT.